A selection of T cell receptor beta chains follows, all from one sample in a study of response to subunit inactivated influenza vaccine. TCRdb ran MiXCR on the RT-PCR reads and lists one entry per CDR3 protein. The repertoire has a few hundred thousand distinct CDR3 sequences, over 9.5% of them found once; the top ten carry about an eighth. The sequencing used PBMCs from blood, collected about 40 days after vaccination. All receptors come from a man aged 45 to 65 who received an inactivated influenza vaccine. CDR3s include the opening cysteine and the closing phenylalanine or tryptophan. D genes are given only for firm matches. Not every row has a clone size; where given, it reads once, few, many or a size class.

abundance	v_gene	j_gene	d_gene	CDR3nt	CDR3aa
.	TRBV4-1	TRBJ1-2	.	TGCGCCAGCAGCCAAGATTTGGCGAACTATGGCTACACCTTC	CASSQDLANYGYTF
few	TRBV6-2/TRBV6-3	TRBJ2-1	TRBD2	TGTGCCAGCAGTAGTCTAGCGGGTTCCAGGAAGTTCTTC	CASSSLAGSRKFF
.	TRBV29-1	TRBJ2-1	.	TGCAGCGCTCGCCGAACCGGGGACTACAATGAGCAGTTCTTC	CSARRTGDYNEQFF
many	TRBV20-1	TRBJ1-3	.	TGCAGTGCTAGAGGGACGCCTGGAAACACCATATATTTT	CSARGTPGNTIYF
medium-sized	TRBV5-1	TRBJ2-3	TRBD2	TGCGCCAGCCGAGGGCTAGCGGGGGATGACACAGATACGCAGTATTTT	CASRGLAGDDTDTQYF
.	TRBV5-1	TRBJ2-3	TRBD1	TGCGCCAGCAGTTTCTTACCGGGACAGGGTGTAGATACGCAGTATTTT	CASSFLPGQGVDTQYF
.	TRBV2	TRBJ2-1	.	TGTGCCAGCAGTGAAAGTAGGACGTTAGATGAGCAGTTCTTC	CASSESRTLDEQFF
few	TRBV12-3/TRBV12-4	TRBJ1-5	TRBD1	TGTGCCAGCAGGCGGGGGACAGGGGCTCAGCCCCAGCATTTT	CASRRGTGAQPQHF
few	TRBV2	TRBJ2-7	TRBD1	TGTGCCAGCAGAGTTGACAGGGCAGGGGCCTACGAGCAGTACTTC	CASRVDRAGAYEQYF
.	TRBV7-9	TRBJ2-1	.	TGTGCCAGCAGCTTGGAATACCAAACCTACAATGAGCAGTTCTTC	CASSLEYQTYNEQFF
few	TRBV6-5	TRBJ2-1	TRBD2	TGTGCCAGCAGTTACTCTGGGACTAGCTGGGATGAGCAGTTCTTC	CASSYSGTSWDEQFF
.	TRBV14	TRBJ2-7	.	TGTGCCAGCAGCCAAGATCTCGCGGGCCTCTACGAGCAGTACTTC	CASSQDLAGLYEQYF
.	TRBV20-1	TRBJ2-7	TRBD2	TGCAGTGCTAGAGCACGGGGGGGTTCCTACGAGCAGTACTTC	CSARARGGSYEQYF
.	TRBV18	TRBJ1-6	TRBD1	TGTGCCAGCTCACCAGACAGGGCTTCACCCCTCCACTTT	CASSPDRASPLHF
many	TRBV28	TRBJ2-7	.	TGTGCCAGCACCTTTACAGTAGCCTACGAGCAGTACTTC	CASTFTVAYEQYF
few	TRBV4-1	TRBJ2-1	.	TGCGCCAGCAGCCAAGATGGGGTAAGCATCAATGAGCAGTTCTTC	CASSQDGVSINEQFF
.	TRBV7-2	TRBJ1-1	.	TGTGCCAGCAGCTTAGCTGGGGGGTTTTCTGAAGCTTTCTTT	CASSLAGGFSEAFF
few	TRBV28	TRBJ2-7	TRBD2	TGTGCCAGCAGTTTAAGCGGGAGTTTTGACGAGCAGTACTTC	CASSLSGSFDEQYF
few	TRBV27	TRBJ2-5	.	TGTGCCAGCAGTTTGGGACTCTCCGAAGGAGAGACCCAGTACTTC	CASSLGLSEGETQYF
many	TRBV20-1	TRBJ1-1	.	TGCAGTGCTGAGTGGGGAAATAGGAACACTGAAGCTTTCTTT	CSAEWGNRNTEAFF
few	TRBV7-9	TRBJ2-3	TRBD2	TGTGCCAGCAGCCTACTAGCGGGATGGGGGGCAGATACGCAGTATTTT	CASSLLAGWGADTQYF
.	TRBV6-5	TRBJ2-7	TRBD1	TGTGCCAGCAGTTCTTGGATCGGGACAGTCCCGGAGAAGCAGTACTTC	CASSSWIGTVPEKQYF
.	TRBV6-5	TRBJ2-1	.	TGTGCCAGCAGTTACTCGATATCTAACCCCTCCTACAATGAGCAGTTCTTC	CASSYSISNPSYNEQFF
.	TRBV12-3/TRBV12-4	TRBJ2-1	.	TGTGCCAGCAGTTTCTCCTCTAGCGCCGGGGCAACTGAGCAGTTCTTC	CASSFSSSAGATEQFF
many	TRBV5-1	TRBJ2-3	.	TGCGCCAGCAGCTTGGTTCGGTATTTT	CASSLVRYF
.	TRBV5-1	TRBJ2-3	.	TGCGCCAGCGACAGAGGAGGCGACACAGATACGCAGTATTTT	CASDRGGDTDTQYF
.	TRBV6-1	TRBJ2-5	.	TGTGCCAGCATGCGGTTGGGCCGGGAGACCCAGTACTTC	CASMRLGRETQYF
few	TRBV5-1	TRBJ2-5	TRBD2	TGCGCCAGCAGCTTGGCCGAGGTGTCACTAGCGGCACAAGAGACCCAGTACTTC	CASSLAEVSLAAQETQYF
.	TRBV20-1	TRBJ2-3	.	TGCAGTGCTAGAGCCGTCAAGTGGGCAGATACGCAGTATTTT	CSARAVKWADTQYF
few	TRBV20-1	TRBJ1-5	.	TGCAGTGCTCGTCGAACTGATCAGCCCCAGCATTTT	CSARRTDQPQHF
.	TRBV2	TRBJ2-3	.	TGTGCCAGTAGCCGTGAAGACGGTCCAGATACGCAGTATTTT	CASSREDGPDTQYF
.	TRBV15	TRBJ2-3	TRBD2	TGTGCCACCCAGGCGGGGGTACCCACAGATACGCAGTATTTT	CATQAGVPTDTQYF
many	TRBV2	TRBJ1-4	.	TGTGCCAGCAGGAAACAAGCAACTAATGAAAAACTGTTTTTT	CASRKQATNEKLFF
.	TRBV5-1	TRBJ2-7	TRBD1	TGCGCCAGCAGCTTCTCCGGGACAGGGGGCTCCTACGAGCAGTACTTC	CASSFSGTGGSYEQYF
.	TRBV5-1	TRBJ2-7	.	TGCGCCAGCAGCTTGGTGAGAGGCGGATCCTACGAGCAGTACTTC	CASSLVRGGSYEQYF
many	TRBV7-9	TRBJ2-1	.	TGTGCCAGCAGCCCGATACTGAGCTTCAATGAGCAGTTCTTC	CASSPILSFNEQFF
.	TRBV9	TRBJ1-2	.	TGTGCCAGCAGCGTAAATCTTACGGGCTACACCTTC	CASSVNLTGYTF
many	TRBV14	TRBJ2-3	.	TGTGCCAGCAGCCAAGGTGGCGCAGATACGCAGTATTTT	CASSQGGADTQYF
many	TRBV6-2/TRBV6-3	TRBJ2-7	.	TGTGCCAGCGGGACTGGGGGTGGATACGAGCAGTACTTC	CASGTGGGYEQYF
.	TRBV23-1	TRBJ2-7	.	TGCGCCAGCAGTCAATCTAAGGGGGAGGGCCTGGGGGAGCAGTACTTC	CASSQSKGEGLGEQYF
few	TRBV7-9	TRBJ2-1	TRBD2	TGTGCCAGCAGACCCCCCCCCAGCGGGAGAACCCACAATGAGCAGTTCTTC	CASRPPPSGRTHNEQFF
few	TRBV20-1	TRBJ2-7	TRBD2	TGCAGTGCCCCAAGGCTTGGGACTAGCAGTTCCGAGCAGTACTTC	CSAPRLGTSSSEQYF
few	TRBV7-9	TRBJ2-3	.	TGTGCCAGCAGCTTAGTCCAGTCGGCAGATACGCAGTATTTT	CASSLVQSADTQYF
many	TRBV12-3/TRBV12-4	TRBJ1-1	.	TGTGCCAGCAGTACTTCAGCGAACACTGAAGCTTTCTTT	CASSTSANTEAFF
.	TRBV7-9	TRBJ2-7	.	TGTGCCAGCTGCTTAGGGATGGGAAACGAGCAGTACTTC	CASCLGMGNEQYF
few	TRBV24-1	TRBJ2-5	TRBD2	TGTGCCACCAGTGATGCGAGCGGGAGGTACCAAGAGACCCAGTACTTC	CATSDASGRYQETQYF
many	TRBV5-1	TRBJ2-1	.	TGTGCCAGCAGCTTAGGGACCTACAATGAGCAGTTCTTC	CASSLGTYNEQFF
few	TRBV9	TRBJ2-2	.	TGTGCCAGCAGCGTATTCGGGCCCGACACCGGGGAGCTGTTTTTT	CASSVFGPDTGELFF
many	TRBV20-1	TRBJ2-5	TRBD2	TGCAGTGCTAACGGGAGGGTGGATGAGACCCAGTACTTC	CSANGRVDETQYF
few	TRBV25-1	TRBJ2-3	.	TGTGCCAGCAGGGTGAGGGGTCGCCTGTATTTT	CASRVRGRLYF
.	TRBV7-9	TRBJ2-7	.	TGTGCCAGCAGCTTAACAGATATCCCTTCCTACGAGCAGTACTTC	CASSLTDIPSYEQYF